This T cell receptor beta chain was profiled in a study of blood T cell repertoires in COVID-19. Study details: Donors in the United States, Italy and Spain gave samples during acute or convalescent COVID-19. T cells, B-cell-depleted T cells, or PBMCs supplied cDNA or gDNA.

The authors' processing: Reference gene primer amplification yielded estimated nucleated cell counts. The assay was immunoSEQ multiplex PCR, and TCRdb's table has in-frame clones only and misses some. Clone size and V and J calls were adopted from that table, with D and trimming inferred from the DNA. The table has fewer than 300,000 clones, around 90% seen once. Germline lookup yields CDR1 SGHVS and CDR2 FNYEAQ. CDR3 length: 16 residues. Unmatched junction bases numbered 4, after V lost 2 bases and J lost 0 bases. The V gene is TRBV7-6, the J gene TRBJ2-3, with 8 bases that match TRBD2. Sequencing was carried out using peripheral blood. This TCR was sampled from a man aged 18 to 29 with active or convalescent COVID-19. CDR3 sequence: CASSLLSGGSTDTQYF. The CDR3 DNA is TGTGCCAGCAGCTTACTGTCGGGGGGGAGCACAGATACGCAGTATTTT.